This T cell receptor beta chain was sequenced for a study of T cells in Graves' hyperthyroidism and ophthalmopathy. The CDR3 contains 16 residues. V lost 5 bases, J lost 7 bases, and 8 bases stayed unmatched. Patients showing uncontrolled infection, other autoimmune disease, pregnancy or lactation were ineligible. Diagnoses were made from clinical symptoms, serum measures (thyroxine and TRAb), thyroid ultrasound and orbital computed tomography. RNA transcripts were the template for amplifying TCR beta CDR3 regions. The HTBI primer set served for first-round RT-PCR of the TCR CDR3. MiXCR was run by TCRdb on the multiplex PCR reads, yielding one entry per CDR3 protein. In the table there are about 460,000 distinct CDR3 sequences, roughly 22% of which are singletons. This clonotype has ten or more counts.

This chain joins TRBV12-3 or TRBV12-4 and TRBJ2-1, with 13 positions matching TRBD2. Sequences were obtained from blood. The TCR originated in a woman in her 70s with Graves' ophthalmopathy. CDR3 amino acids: CASSIRTSGRQNEQFF. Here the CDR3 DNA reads TGTGCCAGCAGTATTCGGACTAGCGGGAGACAGAATGAGCAGTTCTTC.